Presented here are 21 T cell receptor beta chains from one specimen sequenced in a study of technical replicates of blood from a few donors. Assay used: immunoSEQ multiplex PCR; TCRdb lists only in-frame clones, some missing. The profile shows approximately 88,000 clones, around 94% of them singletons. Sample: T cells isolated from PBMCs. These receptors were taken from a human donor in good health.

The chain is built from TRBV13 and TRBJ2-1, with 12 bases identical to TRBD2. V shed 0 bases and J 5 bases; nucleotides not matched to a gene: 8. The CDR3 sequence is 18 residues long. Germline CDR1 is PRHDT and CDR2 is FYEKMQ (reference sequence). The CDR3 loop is CASSLGHRLAGDHNEQFF. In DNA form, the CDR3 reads TGTGCCAGCAGCTTAGGCCACCGACTAGCGGGGGACCACAATGAGCAGTTCTTC.

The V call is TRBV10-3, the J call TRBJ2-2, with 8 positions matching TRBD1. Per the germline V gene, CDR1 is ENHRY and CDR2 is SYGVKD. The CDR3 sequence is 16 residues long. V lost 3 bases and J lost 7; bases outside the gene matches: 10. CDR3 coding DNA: TGTGCCATCAGTGAAGTGGGACAGGACATAGACGGGGAGCTGTTTTTT. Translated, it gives CAISEVGQDIDGELFF.

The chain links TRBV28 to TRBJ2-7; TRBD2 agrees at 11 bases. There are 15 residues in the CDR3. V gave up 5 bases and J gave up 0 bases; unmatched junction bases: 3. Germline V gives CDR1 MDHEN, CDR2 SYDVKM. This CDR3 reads CASSPTSGASYEQYF. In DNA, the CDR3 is TGTGCCAGCAGTCCGACTAGCGGGGCCTCCTACGAGCAGTACTTC.

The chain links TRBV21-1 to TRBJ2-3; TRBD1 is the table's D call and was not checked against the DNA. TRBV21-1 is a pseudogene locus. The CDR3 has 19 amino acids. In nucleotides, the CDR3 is TGTGCCAGCAGCAAAGAAACAGGCCTCGCGCGCTGGCTCGCCGATACGCAGTATTTT. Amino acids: CASSKETGLARWLADTQYF.

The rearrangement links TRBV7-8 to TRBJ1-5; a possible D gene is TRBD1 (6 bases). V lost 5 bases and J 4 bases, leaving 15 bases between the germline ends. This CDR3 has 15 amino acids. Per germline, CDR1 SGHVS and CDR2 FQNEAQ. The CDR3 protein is CASSPDPTGNQPQHF. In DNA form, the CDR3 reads TGTGCCAGCAGCCCCGACCCGACAGGTAATCAGCCCCAGCATTTT.

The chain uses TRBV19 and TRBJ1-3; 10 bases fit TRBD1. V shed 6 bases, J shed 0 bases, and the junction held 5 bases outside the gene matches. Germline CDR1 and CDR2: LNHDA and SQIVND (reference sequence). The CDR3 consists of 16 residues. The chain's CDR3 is CASRRQGARSGNTIYF. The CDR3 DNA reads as TGTGCCAGTAGGCGACAGGGGGCACGCTCTGGAAACACCATATATTTT.

The CDR3: CASSGRLGSPSYEQYF. CDR3 coding DNA: TGTGCCAGCAGTGGCCGGCTAGGATCCCCGTCCTACGAGCAGTACTTC. The chain joins TRBV2 to TRBJ2-7; no definite D call. The ends were cut back, 4 bases at V and 1 base at J, with 17 bases in the middle. Germline values: CDR1 SNHLY, CDR2 FYNNEI. CDR3 length: 16 amino acids.

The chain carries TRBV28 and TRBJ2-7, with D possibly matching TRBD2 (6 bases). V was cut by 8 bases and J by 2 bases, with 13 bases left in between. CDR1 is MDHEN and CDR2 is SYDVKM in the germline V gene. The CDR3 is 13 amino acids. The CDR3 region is CASHTGLAYEQYF. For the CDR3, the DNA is TGTGCCAGCCATACGGGACTGGCCTACGAGCAGTACTTC. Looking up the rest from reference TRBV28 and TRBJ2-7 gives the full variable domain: DVKVTQSSRYLVKRTGEKVFLECVQDMDHENMFWYRQDPGLGLRLIYFSYDVKMKEKGDIPEGYSVSREKKERFSLILESASTNQTSMYLCASHTGLAYEQYFGPGTRLTVT.

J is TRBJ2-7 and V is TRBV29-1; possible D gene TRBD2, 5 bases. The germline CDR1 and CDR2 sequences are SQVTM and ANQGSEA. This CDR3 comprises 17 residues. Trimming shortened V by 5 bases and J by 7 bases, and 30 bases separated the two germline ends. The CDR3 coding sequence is TGCAGCGTTACACCTCCTGGCCCGGGAACCTCCTCGGGGGAGCAGTACTTC. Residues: CSVTPPGPGTSSGEQYF.

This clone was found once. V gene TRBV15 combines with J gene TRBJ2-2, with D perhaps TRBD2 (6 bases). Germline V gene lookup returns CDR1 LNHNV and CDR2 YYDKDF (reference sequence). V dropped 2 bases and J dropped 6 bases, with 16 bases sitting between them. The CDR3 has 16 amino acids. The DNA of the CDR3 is TGTGCCACCAGCAGACTGGAGGAGGGCCCTTCCGGGGAGCTGTTTTTT. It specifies CATSRLEEGPSGELFF.

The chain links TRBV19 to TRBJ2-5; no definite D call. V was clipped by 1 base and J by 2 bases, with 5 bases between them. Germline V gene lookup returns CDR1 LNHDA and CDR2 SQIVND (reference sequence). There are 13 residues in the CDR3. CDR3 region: CASSIGTQETQYF. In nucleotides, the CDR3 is TGTGCCAGTAGTATAGGCACTCAAGAGACCCAGTACTTC.

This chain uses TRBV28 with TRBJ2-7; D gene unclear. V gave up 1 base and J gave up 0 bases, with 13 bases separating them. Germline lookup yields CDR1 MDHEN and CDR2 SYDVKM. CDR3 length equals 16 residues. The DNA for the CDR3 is TGTGCCAGCAGTTTATTGCCGCCTATGAGCTCCTACGAGCAGTACTTC. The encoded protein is CASSLLPPMSSYEQYF.

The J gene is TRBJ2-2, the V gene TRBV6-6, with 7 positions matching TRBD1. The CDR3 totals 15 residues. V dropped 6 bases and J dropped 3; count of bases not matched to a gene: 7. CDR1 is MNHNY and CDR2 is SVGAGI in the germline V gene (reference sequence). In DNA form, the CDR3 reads TGTGCCAGCAGCGCACAGGGGTCCTACACCGGGGAGCTGTTTTTT. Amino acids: CASSAQGSYTGELFF.

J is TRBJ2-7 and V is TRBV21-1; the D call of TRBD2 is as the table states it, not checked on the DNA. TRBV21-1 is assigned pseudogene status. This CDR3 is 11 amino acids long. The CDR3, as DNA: TGTGCCAGCAGCCCCCGGGACGAGCAGTACTTC. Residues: CASSPRDEQYF.

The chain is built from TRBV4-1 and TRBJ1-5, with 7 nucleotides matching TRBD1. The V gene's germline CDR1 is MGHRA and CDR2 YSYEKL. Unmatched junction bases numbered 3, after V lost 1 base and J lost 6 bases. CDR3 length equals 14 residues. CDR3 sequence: CASSQATGPQPQHF. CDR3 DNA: TGCGCCAGCAGCCAAGCGACAGGGCCTCAGCCCCAGCATTTT.

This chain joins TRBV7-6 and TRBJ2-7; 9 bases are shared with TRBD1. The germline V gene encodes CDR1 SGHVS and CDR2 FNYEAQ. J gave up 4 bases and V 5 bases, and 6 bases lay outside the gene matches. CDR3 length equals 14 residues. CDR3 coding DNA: TGTGCCAGCAGCGCCGGACAGGGGTGGTACGAGCAGTACTTC. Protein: CASSAGQGWYEQYF.

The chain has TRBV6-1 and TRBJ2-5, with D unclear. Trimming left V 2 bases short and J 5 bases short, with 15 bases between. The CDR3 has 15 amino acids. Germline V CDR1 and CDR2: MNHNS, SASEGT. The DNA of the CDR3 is TGTGCCAGCAGTGAACGATCTCGGTTCCGGGAGACCCAGTACTTC. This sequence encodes CASSERSRFRETQYF.

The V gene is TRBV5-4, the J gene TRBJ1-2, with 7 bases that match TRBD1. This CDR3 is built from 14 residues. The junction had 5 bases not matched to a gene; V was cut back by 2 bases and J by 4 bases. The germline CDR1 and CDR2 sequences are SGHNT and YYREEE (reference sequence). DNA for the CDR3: TGTGCCAGCAGCTTTTATGACAGGGCCTATGGCTACACCTTC. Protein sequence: CASSFYDRAYGYTF.

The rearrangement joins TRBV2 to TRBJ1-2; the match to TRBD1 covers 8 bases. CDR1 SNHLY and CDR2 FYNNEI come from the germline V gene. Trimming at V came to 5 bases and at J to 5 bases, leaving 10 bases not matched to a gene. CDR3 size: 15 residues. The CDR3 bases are TGTGCCAGCAGTTCGCAGGGGGCGGCTGAGTATGGCTACACCTTC. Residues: CASSSQGAAEYGYTF.

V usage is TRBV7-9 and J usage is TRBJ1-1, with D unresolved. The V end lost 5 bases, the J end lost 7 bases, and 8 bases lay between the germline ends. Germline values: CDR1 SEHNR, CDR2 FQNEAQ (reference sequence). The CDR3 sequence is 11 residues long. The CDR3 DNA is TGTGCCAGCAGCCAGAGGAGTGAAGCTTTCTTT. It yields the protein CASSQRSEAFF. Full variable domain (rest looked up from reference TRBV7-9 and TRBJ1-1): DTGVSQNPRHKITKRGQNVTFRCDPISEHNRLYWYRQTLGQGPEFLTYFQNEAQLEKSRLLSDRFSAERPKGSFSTLEIQRTEQGDSAMYLCASSQRSEAFFGQGTRLTVV.

CDR3 DNA sequence: TGTGCCAGCAGCTCCGTCTACGAGCAGTACTTC. The encoded protein is CASSSVYEQYF. The chain carries TRBV27 and TRBJ2-7; D gene uncertain. There are 11 residues in the CDR3. Germline assignment: CDR1 MNHEY and CDR2 SMNVEV (reference sequence). The ends were cut back, 6 bases at V and 3 bases at J, with 6 bases in the middle.